This T cell receptor beta chain was recorded in a study of response to subunit inactivated influenza vaccine. V shed 0 bases and J 4 bases; nucleotides not matched to a gene: 7. This CDR3 region has 17 residues. Germline CDR1 is LGHNA and CDR2 is YNFKEQ. This clonotype was detected only a few times. The antigen is undetermined. Study-wide results and limits: It was suggested by the authors that few new T cells are recruited by each seasonal influenza vaccination.

TCRdb independently ran MiXCR on the RT-PCR reads; one entry per CDR3 protein. The data show approximately 170,000 distinct CDR3 sequences, around an eighth seen once. The clonotype originates from a man aged 45 to 65 who received an inactivated influenza vaccine. Sequenced material: CD8+ T cells sorted from PBMCs, taken 5 days after vaccination. This chain links TRBV4-2 with TRBJ2-3; 10 bases match TRBD1. The CDR3 is CASSQEASGTGADTQYF. CDR3 bases: TGTGCCAGCAGCCAAGAGGCTTCCGGGACAGGGGCAGATACGCAGTATTTT.